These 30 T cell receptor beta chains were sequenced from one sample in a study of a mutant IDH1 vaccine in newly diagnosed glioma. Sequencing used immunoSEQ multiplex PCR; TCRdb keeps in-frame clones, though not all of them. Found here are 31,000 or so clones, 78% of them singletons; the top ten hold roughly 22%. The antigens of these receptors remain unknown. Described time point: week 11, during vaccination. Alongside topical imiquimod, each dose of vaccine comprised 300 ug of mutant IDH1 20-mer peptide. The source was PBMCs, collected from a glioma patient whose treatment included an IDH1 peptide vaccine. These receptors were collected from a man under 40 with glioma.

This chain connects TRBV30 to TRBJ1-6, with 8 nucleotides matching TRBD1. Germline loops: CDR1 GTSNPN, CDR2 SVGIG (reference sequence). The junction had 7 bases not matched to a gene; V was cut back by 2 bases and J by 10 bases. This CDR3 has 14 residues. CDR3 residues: CAWSPGQGQSPLHF. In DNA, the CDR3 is TGTGCCTGGAGTCCAGGACAGGGACAATCACCCCTCCACTTT.

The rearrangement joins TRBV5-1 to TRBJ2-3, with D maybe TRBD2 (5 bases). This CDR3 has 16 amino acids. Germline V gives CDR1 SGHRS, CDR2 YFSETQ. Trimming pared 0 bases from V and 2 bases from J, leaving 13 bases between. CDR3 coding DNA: TGCGCCAGCAGCTTGGCTTCTAGCTCCACCACAGATACGCAGTATTTT. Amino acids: CASSLASSSTTDTQYF.

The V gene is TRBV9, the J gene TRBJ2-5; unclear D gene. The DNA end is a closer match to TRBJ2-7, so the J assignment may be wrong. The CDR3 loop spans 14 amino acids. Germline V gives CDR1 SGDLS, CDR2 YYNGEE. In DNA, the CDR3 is TGTGCCAGCAGCGTAGAGGGATGGGCCTACGAGCAGTACTTC. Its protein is CASSVEGWAYEQYF.

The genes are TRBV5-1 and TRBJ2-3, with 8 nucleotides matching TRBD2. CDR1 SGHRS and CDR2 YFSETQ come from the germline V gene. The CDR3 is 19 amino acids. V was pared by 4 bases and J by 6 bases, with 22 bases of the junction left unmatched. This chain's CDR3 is CASSLFSSGVTGPRDTQYF. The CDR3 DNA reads TGCGCCAGCAGCCTGTTTAGTAGCGGGGTCACAGGTCCTCGGGATACGCAGTATTTT.

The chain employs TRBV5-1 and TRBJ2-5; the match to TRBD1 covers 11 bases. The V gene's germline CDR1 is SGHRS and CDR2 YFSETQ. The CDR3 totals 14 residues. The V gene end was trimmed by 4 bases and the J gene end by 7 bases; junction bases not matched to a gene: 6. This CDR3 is CASSGTGGDGTQYF. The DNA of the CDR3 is TGCGCCAGCAGCGGGACAGGGGGTGATGGGACCCAGTACTTC.

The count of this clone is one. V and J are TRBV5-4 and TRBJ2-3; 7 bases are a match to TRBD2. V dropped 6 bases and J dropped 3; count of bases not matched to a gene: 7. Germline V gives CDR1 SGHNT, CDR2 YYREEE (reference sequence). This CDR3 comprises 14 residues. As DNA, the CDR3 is TGTGCCAGCAACCCCTGGGGGGGGACAGATACGCAGTATTTT. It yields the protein CASNPWGGTDTQYF. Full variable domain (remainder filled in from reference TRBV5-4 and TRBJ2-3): ETGVTQSPTHLIKTRGQQVTLRCSSQSGHNTVSWYQQALGQGPQFIFQYYREEENGRGNFPPRFSGLQFPNYSSELNVNALELDDSALYLCASNPWGGTDTQYFGPGTRLTVL.

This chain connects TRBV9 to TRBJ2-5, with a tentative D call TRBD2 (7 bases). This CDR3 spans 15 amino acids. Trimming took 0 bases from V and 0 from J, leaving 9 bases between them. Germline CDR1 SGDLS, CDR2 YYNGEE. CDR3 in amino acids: CASSVEGGNQETQYF. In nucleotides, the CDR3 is TGTGCCAGCAGCGTAGAGGGGGGGAACCAAGAGACCCAGTACTTC. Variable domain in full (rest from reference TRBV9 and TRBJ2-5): DSGVTQTPKHLITATGQRVTLRCSPRSGDLSVYWYQQSLDQGLQFLIQYYNGEERAKGNILERFSAQQFPDLHSELNLSSLELGDSALYFCASSVEGGNQETQYFGPGTRLLVL.

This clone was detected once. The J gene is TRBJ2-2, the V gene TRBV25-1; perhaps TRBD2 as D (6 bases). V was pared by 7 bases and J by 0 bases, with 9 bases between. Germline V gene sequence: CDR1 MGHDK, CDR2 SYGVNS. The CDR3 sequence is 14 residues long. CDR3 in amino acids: CASNGGANTGELFF. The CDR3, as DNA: TGTGCCAGCAACGGCGGGGCGAACACCGGGGAGCTGTTTTTT.

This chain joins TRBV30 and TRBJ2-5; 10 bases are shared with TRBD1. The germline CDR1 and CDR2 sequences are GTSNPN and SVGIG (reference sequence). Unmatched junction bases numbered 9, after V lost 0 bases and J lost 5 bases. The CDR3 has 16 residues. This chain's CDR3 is CAWSVRDRGTGETQYF. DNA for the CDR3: TGTGCCTGGAGTGTCCGGGACAGGGGAACGGGGGAGACCCAGTACTTC.

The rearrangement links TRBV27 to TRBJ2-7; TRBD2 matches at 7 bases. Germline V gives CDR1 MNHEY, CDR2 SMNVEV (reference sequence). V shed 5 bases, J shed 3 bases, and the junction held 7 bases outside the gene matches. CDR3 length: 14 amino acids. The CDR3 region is CASSGGVGVYEQYF. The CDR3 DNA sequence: TGTGCCAGCAGTGGGGGGGTAGGGGTCTACGAGCAGTACTTC.

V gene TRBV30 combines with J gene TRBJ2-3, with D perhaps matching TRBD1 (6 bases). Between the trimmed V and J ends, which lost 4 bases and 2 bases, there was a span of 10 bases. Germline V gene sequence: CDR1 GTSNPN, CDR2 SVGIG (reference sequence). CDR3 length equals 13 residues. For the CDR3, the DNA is TGTGCCTGGATAGGGGGAGACACAGATACGCAGTATTTT. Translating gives CAWIGGDTDTQYF.

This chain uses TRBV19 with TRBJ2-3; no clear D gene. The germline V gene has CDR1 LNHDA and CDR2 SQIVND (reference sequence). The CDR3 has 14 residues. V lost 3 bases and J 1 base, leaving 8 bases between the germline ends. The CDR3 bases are TGTGCCAGTAGTATCACTTCAGGCACAGATACGCAGTATTTT. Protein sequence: CASSITSGTDTQYF.

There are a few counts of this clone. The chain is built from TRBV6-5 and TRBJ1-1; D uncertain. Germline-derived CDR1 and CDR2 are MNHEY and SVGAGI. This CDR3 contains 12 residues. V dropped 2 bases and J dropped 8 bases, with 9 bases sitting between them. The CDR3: CASSYPAGEAFF. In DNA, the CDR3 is TGTGCCAGCAGTTACCCCGCTGGAGAAGCTTTCTTT.

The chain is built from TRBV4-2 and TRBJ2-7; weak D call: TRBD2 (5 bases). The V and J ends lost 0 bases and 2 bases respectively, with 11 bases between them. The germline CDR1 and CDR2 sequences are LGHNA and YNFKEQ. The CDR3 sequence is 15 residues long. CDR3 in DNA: TGTGCCAGCAGCCAAGATACTAGTAGCCCCTACGAGCAGTACTTC. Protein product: CASSQDTSSPYEQYF.

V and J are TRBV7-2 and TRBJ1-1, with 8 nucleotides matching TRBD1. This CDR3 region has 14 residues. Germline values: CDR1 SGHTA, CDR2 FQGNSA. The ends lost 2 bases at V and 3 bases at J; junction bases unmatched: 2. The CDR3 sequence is CASSLSGGDTEAFF. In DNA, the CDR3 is TGTGCCAGCAGCTTATCAGGGGGCGACACTGAAGCTTTCTTT.

The CDR3 loop is CASSWGQGFQVQHF. CDR3 DNA: TGTGCCAGCAGTTGGGGACAGGGGTTTCAGGTCCAGCATTTT. The V and J genes are TRBV2 and TRBJ1-5; 10 bases are a match to TRBD1. This CDR3 region has 14 residues. V trimming: 5 bases; J trimming: 12 bases; junction bases outside the gene matches: 10. Germline values: CDR1 SNHLY, CDR2 FYNNEI.

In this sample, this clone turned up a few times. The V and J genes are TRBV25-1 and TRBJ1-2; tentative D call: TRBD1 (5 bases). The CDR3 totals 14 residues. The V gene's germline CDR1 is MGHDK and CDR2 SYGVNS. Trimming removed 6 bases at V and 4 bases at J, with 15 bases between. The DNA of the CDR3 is TGTGCCAGCAGCCTCGGGGCAGGGATCTATGGCTACACCTTC. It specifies CASSLGAGIYGYTF.

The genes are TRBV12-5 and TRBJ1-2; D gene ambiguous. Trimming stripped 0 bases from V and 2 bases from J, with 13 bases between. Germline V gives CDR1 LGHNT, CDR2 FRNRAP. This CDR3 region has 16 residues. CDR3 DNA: TGTGCTAGTGGTTTGGTACTCGATCGGCAAAACTATGGCTACACCTTC. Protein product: CASGLVLDRQNYGYTF. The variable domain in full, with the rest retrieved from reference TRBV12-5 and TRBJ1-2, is DARVTQTPRHKVTEMGQEVTMRCQPILGHNTVFWYRQTMMQGLELLAYFRNRAPLDDSGMPKDRFSAEMPDATLATLKIQPSEPRDSAVYFCASGLVLDRQNYGYTFGSGTRLTVV.

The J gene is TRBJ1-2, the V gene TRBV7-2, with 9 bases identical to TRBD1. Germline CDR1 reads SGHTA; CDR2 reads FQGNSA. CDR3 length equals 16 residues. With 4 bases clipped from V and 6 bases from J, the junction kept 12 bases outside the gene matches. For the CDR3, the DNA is TGTGCCAGCAGCTCCTCCGGGGGACAGGGTTCCCATGGCTACACCTTC. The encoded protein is CASSSSGGQGSHGYTF. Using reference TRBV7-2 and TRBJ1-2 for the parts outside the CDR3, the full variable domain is GAGVSQSPSNKVTEKGKDVELRCDPISGHTALYWYRQSLGQGLEFLIYFQGNSAPDKSGLPSDRFSAERTGGSVSTLTIQRTQQEDSAVYLCASSSSGGQGSHGYTFGSGTRLTVV.

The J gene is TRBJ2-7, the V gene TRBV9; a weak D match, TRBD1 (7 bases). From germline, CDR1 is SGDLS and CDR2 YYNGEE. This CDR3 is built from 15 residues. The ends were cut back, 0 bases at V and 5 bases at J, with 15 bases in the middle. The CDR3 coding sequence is TGTGCCAGCAGCGTAGGAAGCGGCAGGGGGGACGAGCAGTACTTC. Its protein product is CASSVGSGRGDEQYF.

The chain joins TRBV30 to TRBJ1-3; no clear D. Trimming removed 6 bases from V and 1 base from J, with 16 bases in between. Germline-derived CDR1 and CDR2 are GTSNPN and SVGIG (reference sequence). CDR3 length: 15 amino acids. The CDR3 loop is CACMSAGLSGNTIYF. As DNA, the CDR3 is TGTGCCTGTATGTCGGCGGGGTTATCTGGAAACACCATATATTTT.

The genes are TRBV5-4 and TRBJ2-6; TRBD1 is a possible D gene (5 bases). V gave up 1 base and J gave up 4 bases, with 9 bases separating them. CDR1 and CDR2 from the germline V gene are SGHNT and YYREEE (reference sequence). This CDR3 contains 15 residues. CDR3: CASSLKGAGANVLTF. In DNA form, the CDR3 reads TGTGCCAGCAGCTTGAAAGGGGCAGGGGCCAACGTCCTGACTTTC.

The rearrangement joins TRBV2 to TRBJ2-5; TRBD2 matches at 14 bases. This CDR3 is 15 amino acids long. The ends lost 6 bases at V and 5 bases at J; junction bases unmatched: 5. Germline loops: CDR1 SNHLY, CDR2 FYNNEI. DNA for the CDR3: TGTGCCAGCAGGAAGACTAGCGGGGGGGCGGAGACCCAGTACTTC. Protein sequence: CASRKTSGGAETQYF.

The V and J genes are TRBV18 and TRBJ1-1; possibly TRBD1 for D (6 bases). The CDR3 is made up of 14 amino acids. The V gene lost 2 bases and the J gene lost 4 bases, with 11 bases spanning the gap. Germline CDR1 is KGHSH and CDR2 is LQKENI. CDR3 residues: CASSPAGGRTEAFF. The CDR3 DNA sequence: TGTGCCAGCTCACCAGCGGGGGGCCGCACTGAAGCTTTCTTT.

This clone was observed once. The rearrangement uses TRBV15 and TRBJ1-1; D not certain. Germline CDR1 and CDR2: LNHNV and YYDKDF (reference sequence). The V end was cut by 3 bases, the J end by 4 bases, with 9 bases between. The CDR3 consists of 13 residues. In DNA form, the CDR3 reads TGTGCCACCAGCAGCGTCTTGGGCACTGAAGCTTTCTTT. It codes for CATSSVLGTEAFF. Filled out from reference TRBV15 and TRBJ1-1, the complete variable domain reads DAMVIQNPRYQVTQFGKPVTLSCSQTLNHNVMYWYQQKSSQAPKLLFHYYDKDFNNEADTPDNFQSRRPNTSFCFLDIRSPGLGDTAMYLCATSSVLGTEAFFGQGTRLTVV.

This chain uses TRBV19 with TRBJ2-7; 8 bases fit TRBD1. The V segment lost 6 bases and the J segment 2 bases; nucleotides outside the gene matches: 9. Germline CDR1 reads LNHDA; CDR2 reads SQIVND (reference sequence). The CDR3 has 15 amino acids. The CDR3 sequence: CASRFRTGSAYEQYF. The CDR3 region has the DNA TGTGCCAGTAGATTTCGGACAGGGTCTGCCTACGAGCAGTACTTC.

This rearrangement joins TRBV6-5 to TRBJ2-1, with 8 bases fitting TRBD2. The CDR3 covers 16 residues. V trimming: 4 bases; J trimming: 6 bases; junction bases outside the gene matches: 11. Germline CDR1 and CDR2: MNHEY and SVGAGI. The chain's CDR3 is CASSLSISGVLNEQFF. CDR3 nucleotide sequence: TGTGCCAGCAGTTTATCCATTAGCGGGGTACTCAATGAGCAGTTCTTC.

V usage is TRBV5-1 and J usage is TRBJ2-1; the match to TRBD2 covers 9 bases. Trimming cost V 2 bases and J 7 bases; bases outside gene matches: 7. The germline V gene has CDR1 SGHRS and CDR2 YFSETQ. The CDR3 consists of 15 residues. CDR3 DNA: TGCGCCAGCAGCTTCCGGATAGCGGGGGAGAATGAGCAGTTCTTC. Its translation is CASSFRIAGENEQFF.

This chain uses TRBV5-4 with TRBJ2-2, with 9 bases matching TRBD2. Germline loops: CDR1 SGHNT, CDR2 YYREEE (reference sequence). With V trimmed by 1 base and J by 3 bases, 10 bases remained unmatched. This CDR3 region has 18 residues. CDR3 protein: CASSLIWAGGPHTGELFF. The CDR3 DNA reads TGTGCCAGCAGCTTGATTTGGGCGGGAGGGCCTCACACCGGGGAGCTGTTTTTT.

The CDR3 DNA is TGTGCCAGCAGCAAACAGGATTACTACGAGCAGTACTTC. Its protein is CASSKQDYYEQYF. The V and J genes are TRBV5-4 and TRBJ2-7; a weak D match, TRBD1 (5 bases). The CDR3 length is 13 residues. CDR1 is SGHNT, CDR2 YYREEE, per germline (reference sequence). Trimming took 4 bases from V and 3 from J, leaving 11 bases between them.